The 30 T cell receptor beta chains reported below all come from one sample, sequenced in a study of low-dose radiotherapy and immunotherapy resistance in tumors. Time point defined: before trial treatment. TRAV and TRBV primers primed cDNA for both TCRalpha and TCRbeta. The authors ran around 19 PCR cycles to amplify TCRs with a constant-region primer and V-primer adapter. One entry per CDR3 protein, called by TCRdb with MiXCR from the reads. The sample yields some 39,000 distinct CDR3 sequences, about 28% seen once. The sequencing used PBMCs, collected before treatment. The receptor source for this set is a male donor with gallbladder cancer.

This clonotype counts as medium-sized. V and J are TRBV28 and TRBJ2-7; 9 nucleotides align to TRBD1. The J segment lost 3 bases and the V segment lost 10 bases, leaving 10 bases of the junction unmatched. Germline V gene data show CDR1 as MDHEN and CDR2 as SYDVKM. The CDR3 extends over 14 amino acids. In DNA, the CDR3 is TGTGCCACCATAGGCGGGACAGGGCGCTACGAGCAGTACTTC. Protein sequence: CATIGGTGRYEQYF.

The chain links TRBV28 to TRBJ2-5, with D possibly being TRBD1 or TRBD2 (5 bases each). CDR3 length: 16 residues. Germline loops: CDR1 MDHEN, CDR2 SYDVKM. V lost 2 bases and J 2 bases, leaving 15 bases between the germline ends. In nucleotides, the CDR3 is TGTGCCAGCAGTTTACCCCCGGGACCGCCGCAAGAGACCCAGTACTTC. Protein product: CASSLPPGPPQETQYF.

This clonotype was recorded many times. This sequence joins TRBV5-1 and TRBJ2-1; TRBD2 is a possible D gene (6 bases). The CDR3 sequence is 17 residues long. Germline-derived CDR1 and CDR2 are SGHRS and YFSETQ. Between the trimmed V and J ends, which lost 5 bases and 9 bases, there was a span of 27 bases. The CDR3 sequence: CASSRLETGGGSGEQFF. The CDR3 DNA reads as TGCGCCAGCAGTCGACTAGAGACTGGAGGAGGTTCGGGTGAGCAGTTCTTC.

This clonotype came up once. V is TRBV18 and J is TRBJ2-7; TRBD1 matches 9 bases. There are 14 residues in the CDR3. V shed 3 bases, J shed 3 bases, and the junction held 3 bases outside the gene matches. Germline CDR1 and CDR2: KGHSH and LQKENI. For the CDR3, the DNA is TGTGCCAGCTCACCGGAGGGACAGGGCTACGAGCAGTACTTC. This sequence encodes CASSPEGQGYEQYF.

This clonotype was counted a few times. V is TRBV10-3 and J is TRBJ2-5; TRBD1 matches 12 bases. The CDR3 spans 13 residues. V shed 10 bases and J 5 bases; nucleotides not matched to a gene: 5. From germline, CDR1 is ENHRY and CDR2 SYGVKD. In DNA, the CDR3 is TGTGCCACCGGGACAGGGGGCGTGGAGACCCAGTACTTC. Amino acids: CATGTGGVETQYF.

This clonotype was found many times. V usage is TRBV7-8 and J usage is TRBJ2-1, with unresolved D. V lost 4 bases and J lost 3, with 19 bases in between. CDR1 SGHVS and CDR2 FQNEAQ come from the germline V gene. This CDR3 contains 17 residues. CDR3 coding DNA: TGTGCCAGCAGCTCTACCGAGCTATATCTCCTCTACAATGAGCAGTTCTTC. Amino acids: CASSSTELYLLYNEQFF.

CDR3 DNA sequence: TGTGCCAGCAGTGAGGGCGGGGGCAGGGGGAACATTCAGTACTTC. Translation gives CASSEGGGRGNIQYF. This chain joins TRBV2 and TRBJ2-4; D is perhaps TRBD1 or TRBD2 (7 bases each). CDR1 is SNHLY and CDR2 is FYNNEI in the germline V gene. V dropped 3 bases and J dropped 7 bases, with 16 bases sitting between them. The CDR3 covers 15 residues.

This chain connects TRBV5-5 to TRBJ2-7; 10 bases are a match to TRBD1. The ends lost 1 base at V and 6 bases at J; junction bases unmatched: 13. The germline CDR1 and CDR2 sequences are SGHKS and YYEKEE (reference sequence). The CDR3 loop spans 17 amino acids. CDR3 bases: TGTGCCAGCAGCTTGAATCTCAGGGACAGGGGTTTTAGCGAGCAGTACTTC. Amino acid sequence: CASSLNLRDRGFSEQYF.

This clonotype appeared a few times. The chain is built from TRBV5-4 and TRBJ2-4; tentatively, D is TRBD1 (6 bases). Germline-derived CDR1 and CDR2 are SGHNT and YYREEE (reference sequence). This CDR3 has 13 residues. V lost 2 bases and J 5 bases, leaving 8 bases between the germline ends. The CDR3 nucleotides are TGTGCCAGCAGCTTACAGGGAGAAAACATTCAGTACTTC. This translates into CASSLQGENIQYF.

Many counts were recorded for this clonotype. The V and J genes are TRBV7-7 and TRBJ2-2; weak D call: TRBD1 (6 bases). Germline lookup yields CDR1 SSHAT and CDR2 FNYEAQ (reference sequence). This CDR3 contains 14 residues. Trimming stripped 6 bases from V and 1 base from J, with 9 bases between. CDR3 sequence reads: CASRETGNTGELFF. CDR3 DNA sequence: TGTGCCAGCAGAGAGACAGGGAACACCGGGGAGCTGTTTTTT.

This clonotype was counted at least ten times. The V gene is TRBV5-1, the J gene TRBJ2-7; weak D call: TRBD1 (6 bases). Trimming removed 5 bases at V and 2 bases at J, with 11 bases between. CDR3 size: 13 residues. The V gene's germline CDR1 is SGHRS and CDR2 YFSETQ. CDR3 region: CASRETGAYEQYF. As DNA, the CDR3 is TGCGCCAGCAGAGAGACAGGAGCCTACGAGCAGTACTTC. Supplemented by reference TRBV5-1 and TRBJ2-7, the full variable domain reads KAGVTQTPRYLIKTRGQQVTLSCSPISGHRSVSWYQQTPGQGLQFLFEYFSETQRNKGNFPGRFSGRQFSNSRSEMNVSTLELGDSALYLCASRETGAYEQYFGPGTRLTVT.

This clonotype was picked up a small number of times. V usage is TRBV4-1 and J usage is TRBJ2-2; 9 bases fit TRBD1. There are 15 residues in the CDR3. The V segment lost 0 bases and the J segment 6 bases; nucleotides outside the gene matches: 2. The germline CDR1 and CDR2 sequences are MGHRA and YSYEKL. The CDR3: CASSQEGTGPGELFF. CDR3 coding DNA: TGCGCCAGCAGCCAAGAAGGGACAGGGCCCGGGGAGCTGTTTTTT.

This clonotype was observed many times. CDR3 residues: CSVPTLRAGYTF. The CDR3 nucleotides read TGCAGCGTTCCCACCCTGCGGGCTGGCTACACCTTC. This sequence joins TRBV29-1 and TRBJ1-2; no firm D call. There are 12 residues in the CDR3. CDR1 and CDR2 from the germline V gene are SQVTM and ANQGSEA. The V and J ends lost 5 bases and 7 bases respectively, with 14 bases between them.

This clonotype appeared many times. This chain connects TRBV12-3 or TRBV12-4 to TRBJ1-1; D ambiguous. The CDR3 length is 13 residues. The germline V and J ends were trimmed by 3 bases and 7 bases, with 12 bases remaining between them. As DNA, the CDR3 is TGTGCCAGCAGTTTGGGGAAGGGTCTTGAAGCTTTCTTT. Its translation is CASSLGKGLEAFF.

This clonotype was counted many times. The rearrangement joins TRBV11-3 to TRBJ2-7; D gene unclear. The CDR3 runs to 14 residues. Trimming took off 0 bases at V and 6 bases at J, with 12 bases between the two ends. Germline CDR1 and CDR2: SGHNT and YENEEA. Here the CDR3 reads CASSLEGPRGEQYF. CDR3 coding DNA: TGTGCCAGCAGCTTAGAAGGGCCCCGAGGCGAGCAGTACTTC.

This clonotype was counted ten times or more. This chain connects TRBV3-1 to TRBJ1-6; TRBD1 matches 12 bases. V trimming: 4 bases; J trimming: 9 bases; junction bases outside the gene matches: 7. This CDR3 is built from 16 residues. CDR1 is LGHDT and CDR2 is YNNKEL in the germline V gene (reference sequence). The chain's CDR3 is CASSLTGTGGISPLHF. In DNA form, the CDR3 reads TGTGCCAGCAGCCTTACCGGGACAGGGGGCATTTCACCCCTCCACTTT.

This sequence joins TRBV11-2 and TRBJ2-7; maybe TRBD2 (6 bases). The CDR3 has 13 residues. V was pared by 1 base and J by 4 bases, with 8 bases between. Germline CDR1 and CDR2: SGHAT and FQNNGV. The CDR3 spells CASSLGDWYEQYF. The CDR3 nucleotides are TGTGCCAGCAGCTTAGGGGACTGGTACGAGCAGTACTTC.

This clonotype was picked up many times. The chain employs TRBV20-1 and TRBJ2-1; the match to TRBD2 covers 11 bases. Germline-derived CDR1 and CDR2 are DFQATT and SNEGSKA (reference sequence). There are 14 residues in the CDR3. V lost 1 base and J lost 5; bases outside the gene matches: 1. CDR3 amino acids: CSARGGLADNEQFF. CDR3 in DNA: TGCAGTGCTAGAGGGGGACTAGCGGACAATGAGCAGTTCTTC.

Ten or more counts support this clonotype. The CDR3 loop reads CASSRTFLAGVNTGELFF. CDR3 nucleotide sequence: TGTGCCAGCAGCCGAACCTTTTTAGCGGGAGTGAACACCGGGGAGCTGTTTTTT. The rearrangement joins TRBV5-4 to TRBJ2-2; 9 bases line up with TRBD2. This CDR3 region has 18 residues. After removal of 4 bases from V and 1 base from J, the junction contained 11 bases not matched to a gene. From germline, CDR1 is SGHNT and CDR2 YYREEE (reference sequence).

This clonotype was seen repeatedly, ten times or more. The chain links TRBV27 to TRBJ1-5; 7 bases are shared with TRBD1. The CDR3 is made up of 16 amino acids. The ends lost 2 bases at V and 9 bases at J; junction bases unmatched: 13. Germline V gene sequence: CDR1 MNHEY, CDR2 SMNVEV (reference sequence). The CDR3 DNA is TGTGCCAGCAGTTTAAAAGTCGGGACAGCCAGTGGGCCCCAGCATTTT. Translating gives CASSLKVGTASGPQHF.

This clonotype occurred many times. The chain couples TRBV2 to TRBJ2-7, with D possibly being TRBD2 (6 bases). This CDR3 contains 11 residues. Germline V CDR1 and CDR2: SNHLY, FYNNEI. The V end was cut by 11 bases, the J end by 3 bases, with 11 bases between. CDR3 protein: CAAGTIYEQYF. CDR3 sequence (DNA): TGTGCCGCGGGAACTATCTACGAGCAGTACTTC.

This rearrangement joins TRBV27 to TRBJ1-2; D is unresolved. This CDR3 is built from 13 residues. Trimming took 8 bases from V and 0 from J, leaving 10 bases between them. Germline V lookup: CDR1 MNHEY, CDR2 SMNVEV (reference sequence). Here the CDR3 reads CASSYTANYGYTF. CDR3 coding DNA: TGTGCCAGCTCCTACACCGCTAACTATGGCTACACCTTC.

This clonotype was seen repeatedly, ten times or more. This rearrangement joins TRBV5-1 to TRBJ2-1; the D gene could be TRBD1 or TRBD2 (6 bases each). Germline CDR1 is SGHRS and CDR2 is YFSETQ. The CDR3 is 13 amino acids. Trimming pared 7 bases from V and 8 bases from J, leaving 16 bases between. CDR3 residues: CASSEGGLDEQFF. The CDR3 DNA follows: TGCGCCAGCTCTGAGGGGGGTCTCGATGAGCAGTTCTTC.

The chain carries TRBV28 and TRBJ2-7, with 13 bases matching TRBD2. Germline CDR1 and CDR2: MDHEN and SYDVKM. V lost 9 bases to trimming and J lost 4 bases; unmatched junction nucleotides: 15. The length of the CDR3 is 17 residues. The CDR3 is CASLPWLTSGRRYEQYF. DNA of the CDR3: TGTGCCAGTCTACCTTGGCTGACTAGCGGGAGGAGGTACGAGCAGTACTTC.

This clonotype was observed at least ten times. CDR3 in DNA: TGTGCCAGCAGCTGGGGGGCTGGGCGCTTAATCTACAATGAGCAGTTCTTC. The encoded protein is CASSWGAGRLIYNEQFF. This rearrangement joins TRBV11-2 to TRBJ2-1, with D perhaps given as TRBD1 or TRBD2 (6 bases each). CDR3 length: 17 residues. Germline V lookup: CDR1 SGHAT, CDR2 FQNNGV. V was shortened by 4 bases and J by 3 bases, with 19 bases between the two germline ends.

This clonotype has at least ten counts. The chain carries TRBV20-1 and TRBJ1-2, with unresolved D. V lost 3 bases and J 6 bases, leaving 14 bases between the germline ends. The CDR3 consists of 13 residues. Per the germline V gene, CDR1 is DFQATT and CDR2 is SNEGSKA (reference sequence). The CDR3 DNA reads as TGCAGTGCTAGTGAAGATAGGCGGGATGGCTACACCTTC. Amino acid sequence: CSASEDRRDGYTF.

Concerning this clonotype: A far larger clone is just one base off, so this is likely a read error. The chain is built from TRBV10-3 and TRBJ2-7; D not certain. Deletions cut 0 bases from V and 7 bases from J, with 13 bases between. This CDR3 spans 14 amino acids. Germline V gene sequence: CDR1 ENHRY, CDR2 SYGVKD. CDR3 loop: CAISESVVYNEQYF. CDR3 DNA: TGTGCCATCAGTGAGTCGGTGGTCTACAATGAGCAGTACTTC.

This clonotype was picked up many times. The rearrangement uses TRBV20-1 and TRBJ2-5, with TRBD2 identical over 9 bases. The CDR3 is made up of 13 amino acids. Germline CDR1 is DFQATT and CDR2 is SNEGSKA (reference sequence). The trim removed 6 bases at V and 3 bases at J, leaving 5 bases unmatched. As DNA, the CDR3 is TGCAGTGCCCCGGGACTAGCTAAAGAGACCCAGTACTTC. Translation: CSAPGLAKETQYF.

This clonotype was seen at least ten times. V gene TRBV14 combines with J gene TRBJ1-5; TRBD1 matches at 8 bases. The length of the CDR3 is 16 residues. Looked up from germline, CDR1 is SGHDN and CDR2 is FVKESK. V shed 1 base, J shed 3 bases, and the junction held 5 bases outside the gene matches. The CDR3 bases are TGTGCCAGCAGCCAAGGGCAGGGGGCCTTCAATCAGCCCCAGCATTTT. It is translated as CASSQGQGAFNQPQHF. Full variable domain (outside the CDR3, taken from reference TRBV14 and TRBJ1-5): EAGVTQFPSHSVIEKGQTVTLRCDPISGHDNLYWYRRVMGKEIKFLLHFVKESKQDESGMPNNRFLAERTGGTYSTLKVQPAELEDSGVYFCASSQGQGAFNQPQHFGDGTRLSIL.

Ten or more counts support this clonotype. This chain joins TRBV28 and TRBJ1-2, with TRBD1 matching 10 bases. The germline gives CDR1 MDHEN, CDR2 SYDVKM. The CDR3 length is 16 residues. Unmatched junction bases numbered 10, after V lost 5 bases and J lost 4 bases. CDR3 sequence reads: CASSPTRTGGSYGYTF. In nucleotides, the CDR3 is TGTGCCAGCAGTCCTACCCGGACAGGGGGAAGCTATGGCTACACCTTC.